The 13 T cell receptor beta chains below were found in one sample sequenced in a study of cytomegalovirus exposure and HLA in healthy donors. The study ran its PCR with 60 Vbeta and 13 Jbeta primers. Clones were sequenced by immunoSEQ multiplex PCR, and TCRdb holds only the in-frame ones, with some missing. The data show 95,000 to 150,000 clones, around 79% seen once. Input material: PBMCs. Receptor source: a woman in her 30s in good health and CMV-seropositive.

The chain uses TRBV5-1 and TRBJ2-5, with TRBD1 identical over 12 bases. In germline, CDR1 is SGHRS, CDR2 YFSETQ. Trimming took 3 bases from V and 5 from J; bases not matched to a gene: 11. CDR3 length: 17 residues. This CDR3 reads CASSWARGTGGYETQYF. DNA of the CDR3: TGCGCCAGCAGCTGGGCCAGAGGGACAGGGGGCTATGAGACCCAGTACTTC.

This clone has just one count. The chain is built from TRBV29-1 and TRBJ2-5; possibly TRBD2 for D (7 bases). Near its end, the DNA agrees better with TRBJ2-7, so the J call may be wrong. Germline V gives CDR1 SQVTM, CDR2 ANQGSEA. The CDR3 length is 15 residues. This CDR3 reads CSVGGKRDNNYEQYF. The CDR3 bases are TGCAGCGTTGGGGGAAAGCGGGACAACAACTACGAGCAGTACTTC.

The rearrangement joins TRBV6-5 to TRBJ2-7; 11 positions agree with TRBD2. Germline-derived CDR1 and CDR2 are MNHEY and SVGAGI. The CDR3 totals 14 residues. Trimming removed 5 bases from V and 4 bases from J; junction bases left unmatched: 4. DNA for the CDR3: TGTGCCAGCAGTAAGACTAGCGGGGAGTACGAGCAGTACTTC. Protein product: CASSKTSGEYEQYF.

The chain is built from TRBV7-2 and TRBJ2-5, with 14 positions matching TRBD2. The CDR3 contains 14 residues. V was pared by 5 bases and J by 5 bases, with 1 base of the junction left unmatched. CDR1 and CDR2 (germline): SGHTA, FQGNSA. The CDR3 region is CASSRTSGGETQYF. In DNA form, the CDR3 reads TGTGCCAGCAGCAGGACTAGCGGGGGGGAGACCCAGTACTTC.

The chain uses TRBV9 and TRBJ2-3; D is undetermined. The V gene lost 3 bases and the J gene lost 7 bases, with 12 bases spanning the gap. The CDR3 has 13 amino acids. Germline lookup yields CDR1 SGDLS and CDR2 YYNGEE. The CDR3 sequence is CASSGLIPHTQYF. The CDR3 DNA reads as TGTGCCAGCAGCGGACTCATCCCCCATACGCAGTATTTT.

This clone was observed a handful of times. The chain links TRBV29-1 to TRBJ2-5, with TRBD2 matching over 8 bases. Near its end, the DNA agrees better with TRBJ2-7, so the J call may be wrong. This CDR3 has 16 amino acids. Germline CDR1 reads SQVTM; CDR2 reads ANQGSEA. The CDR3 is CSVDLVSAGGHYEQYF. CDR3 nucleotides: TGCAGCGTTGATCTTGTCTCGGCGGGGGGCCACTACGAGCAGTACTTC.

The chain recombines TRBV14 with TRBJ1-2; D ambiguous. Trimming left V 0 bases short and J 8 bases short, with 13 bases between. There are 14 residues in the CDR3. Germline V gene sequence: CDR1 SGHDN, CDR2 FVKESK. CDR3 loop: CASSQDRRVRGYTF. CDR3 nucleotides: TGTGCCAGCAGCCAAGATAGGCGAGTCAGGGGCTACACCTTC.

V is TRBV10-3 and J is TRBJ2-5; TRBD2 matches at 8 bases. CDR3 length: 16 residues. The germline gives CDR1 ENHRY, CDR2 SYGVKD. With 2 bases clipped from V and 5 bases from J, the junction kept 10 bases outside the gene matches. CDR3 in amino acids: CAISERSGGGVETQYF. CDR3 DNA: TGTGCCATCAGTGAGAGGAGCGGGGGCGGAGTTGAGACCCAGTACTTC.

A remark on this clone: The sample has other DNA sequences that encode this CDR3 too. The chain links TRBV7-9 to TRBJ2-5; D perhaps matches TRBD1 (6 bases). CDR1 and CDR2 (germline): SEHNR, FQNEAQ (reference sequence). V lost 6 bases to trimming and J lost 1 base, with 18 bases between them. The CDR3 is made up of 16 amino acids. The chain's CDR3 is CASSSTGHPTQETQYF. The CDR3 DNA reads TGTGCCAGCAGTTCAACGGGACATCCAACCCAAGAGACCCAGTACTTC.

This clone appeared a few times. V is TRBV10-3 and J is TRBJ2-1; TRBD2 matches at 11 bases. This CDR3 has 17 amino acids. The V segment lost 5 bases and the J segment 3 bases; nucleotides outside the gene matches: 9. Germline V gene sequence: CDR1 ENHRY, CDR2 SYGVKD. CDR3 in amino acids: CAISPLSGGAGYNEQFF. CDR3 nucleotide sequence: TGTGCCATCAGTCCGCTTAGCGGGGGGGCTGGCTACAATGAGCAGTTCTTC.

This clone was detected only once. The genes are TRBV15 and TRBJ2-2; unclear D gene. With 3 bases removed from V and 6 bases from J, the gap between germline ends came to 11 bases. The CDR3 has 14 amino acids. Germline lookup yields CDR1 LNHNV and CDR2 YYDKDF (reference sequence). The CDR3 coding sequence is TGTGCCACCAGCAGGTTGAGTCCCGCCGGGGAGCTGTTTTTT. Amino acid sequence: CATSRLSPAGELFF.

The V gene is TRBV6-4, the J gene TRBJ2-1; D is possibly TRBD1 (5 bases). The length of the CDR3 is 14 residues. Germline loops: CDR1 MRHNA, CDR2 SNTAGT. V was pared by 6 bases and J by 0 bases, with 9 bases between. The CDR3 is CASSRDTSYNEQFF. The CDR3 nucleotides are TGTGCCAGCAGCAGGGATACCTCCTACAATGAGCAGTTCTTC.

The chain combines TRBV27 with TRBJ1-1; maybe TRBD1 (6 bases). V was pared by 5 bases and J by 0 bases, with 7 bases between. CDR3 length equals 13 residues. Germline V gene lookup returns CDR1 MNHEY and CDR2 SMNVEV (reference sequence). In nucleotides, the CDR3 is TGTGCCAGCAGTACAGGGCTGAACACTGAAGCTTTCTTT. Protein sequence: CASSTGLNTEAFF.